Below are 19 T cell receptor beta chains sequenced from a single sample in a study of T cell changes during pregnancy in multiple sclerosis. Data came from immunoSEQ multiplex PCR; TCRdb stores just in-frame clones and leaves some out. The table has 30,000 to 35,000 clones, roughly 90% seen once. Source: CD8+ T cells from peripheral blood mononuclear cells, taken after pregnancy. Receptors originate from a female donor with multiple sclerosis, enrolled in a pregnancy study.

This chain uses TRBV5-6 with TRBJ2-3, with TRBD2 matching 7 bases. The CDR3 extends over 15 amino acids. Germline values: CDR1 SGHDT, CDR2 YYEEEE. The V gene end was trimmed by 6 bases and the J gene end by 4 bases; junction bases not matched to a gene: 11. The DNA for the CDR3 is TGTGCCAGCACCCCGTACAGCGGGGTCCCAGATACGCAGTATTTT. Translation: CASTPYSGVPDTQYF. The complete variable domain, with remaining parts taken from reference TRBV5-6 and TRBJ2-3, reads DAGVTQSPTHLIKTRGQQVTLRCSPKSGHDTVSWYQQALGQGPQFIFQYYEEEERQRGNFPDRFSGHQFPNYSSELNVNALLLGDSALYLCASTPYSGVPDTQYFGPGTRLTVL.

A few counts support this clone. The chain combines TRBV2 with TRBJ1-6; D might be TRBD1 (6 bases). Trimming took off 7 bases at V and 9 bases at J, with 13 bases between the two ends. CDR3 size: 13 residues. CDR1 SNHLY and CDR2 FYNNEI come from the germline V gene. CDR3 DNA: TGTGCCAGCAACGGGGGGCGGGTTTCACCCCTCCACTTT. It specifies CASNGGRVSPLHF.

The chain couples TRBV6-6 to TRBJ2-1; tentative D call: TRBD1 (5 bases). Germline CDR1 MNHNY, CDR2 SVGAGI (reference sequence). This CDR3 region has 15 residues. V was cut by 3 bases and J by 0 bases, with 9 bases left in between. The CDR3 sequence is CASSYSTGSYNEQFF. The CDR3 DNA reads as TGTGCCAGCAGTTATTCTACAGGCTCCTACAATGAGCAGTTCTTC.

The rearrangement joins TRBV10-3 to TRBJ2-7; D might be TRBD1 (6 bases). The CDR3 contains 13 residues. The germline V and J ends were trimmed by 7 bases and 7 bases, with 17 bases remaining between them. CDR1 and CDR2 from the germline V gene are ENHRY and SYGVKD. CDR3 bases: TGTGCCATCAAGGTACAGGGAATAAGGGAGCAGTACTTC. Translation: CAIKVQGIREQYF.

The genes are TRBV4-3 and TRBJ1-1, with TRBD1 matching over 7 bases. CDR1 is LGHNA and CDR2 is YSLEER in the germline V gene. Unmatched junction bases numbered 3, after V lost 1 base and J lost 4 bases. The CDR3 loop spans 14 amino acids. The CDR3 sequence: CASSQASGGTEAFF. As DNA, the CDR3 is TGCGCCAGCAGCCAAGCATCAGGGGGCACTGAAGCTTTCTTT.

The chain has TRBV7-8 and TRBJ2-4, with TRBD1 as a possible D gene (5 bases). CDR1 is SGHVS, CDR2 FQNEAQ, per germline. The CDR3 extends over 15 amino acids. V lost 0 bases and J 1 base, leaving 7 bases between the germline ends. The CDR3 here is CASSLAGVAKNIQYF. Written as DNA, the CDR3 is TGTGCCAGCAGCTTAGCAGGGGTGGCCAAAAACATTCAGTACTTC. Full variable domain (remainder filled in from reference TRBV7-8 and TRBJ2-4): GAGVSQSPRYKVAKRGQDVALRCDPISGHVSLFWYQQALGQGPEFLTYFQNEAQLDKSGLPSDRFFAERPEGSVSTLKIQRTQQEDSAVYLCASSLAGVAKNIQYFGAGTRLSVL.

CDR3 DNA sequence: TGTGCCAGCAGCACGCGGACAGGGTTGGATGAGCAGTTCTTC. Its translation: CASSTRTGLDEQFF. The chain links TRBV7-9 to TRBJ2-1, with 8 positions matching TRBD1. The germline CDR1 and CDR2 sequences are SEHNR and FQNEAQ (reference sequence). Unmatched junction bases numbered 8, after V lost 5 bases and J lost 8 bases. The CDR3 is made up of 14 amino acids.

The rearrangement joins TRBV19 to TRBJ1-2; no reliable D call. Germline CDR1 and CDR2: LNHDA and SQIVND (reference sequence). Trimming stripped 3 bases from V and 1 base from J, with 9 bases between. This CDR3 is 14 amino acids long. CDR3 coding DNA: TGTGCCAGTAGTATGGCGGCGGTTAACTATGGCTACACCTTC. Protein: CASSMAAVNYGYTF. Variable domain in full (rest from reference TRBV19 and TRBJ1-2): DGGITQSPKYLFRKEGQNVTLSCEQNLNHDAMYWYRQDPGQGLRLIYYSQIVNDFQKGDIAEGYSVSREKKESFPLTVTSAQKNPTAFYLCASSMAAVNYGYTFGSGTRLTVV.

V and J are TRBV14 and TRBJ2-7, with 10 bases matching TRBD1. CDR3 size: 15 residues. The germline V gene encodes CDR1 SGHDN and CDR2 FVKESK. V lost 4 bases, J lost 1 base, and 4 bases stayed unmatched. As DNA, the CDR3 is TGTGCCAGCAGCCTAAAGGACAGGGGGTCCTACGAGCAGTACTTC. Its protein product is CASSLKDRGSYEQYF.

The rearrangement joins TRBV7-9 to TRBJ2-1; maybe TRBD1 (5 bases). Per the germline V gene, CDR1 is SEHNR and CDR2 is FQNEAQ (reference sequence). The CDR3 is 15 amino acids. V lost 8 bases, J lost 6 bases, and 20 bases lay in between. The CDR3 spells CASFDSAGKGNEQFF. The CDR3, as DNA: TGTGCCAGCTTCGACAGCGCAGGGAAGGGCAATGAGCAGTTCTTC.

This chain links TRBV4-1 with TRBJ1-5, with D hard to call. Trimming pared 1 base from V and 3 bases from J, leaving 4 bases between. The CDR3 sequence is 13 residues long. Germline V gene lookup returns CDR1 MGHRA and CDR2 YSYEKL. CDR3 loop: CASSQVLNQPQHF. CDR3 sequence (DNA): TGCGCCAGCAGCCAAGTCCTCAATCAGCCCCAGCATTTT.

The V and J genes are TRBV19 and TRBJ2-7, with D possibly matching TRBD1 (6 bases). The germline CDR1 and CDR2 sequences are LNHDA and SQIVND (reference sequence). With 5 bases removed from V and 3 bases from J, the gap between germline ends came to 14 bases. The CDR3 spans 14 residues. The CDR3 here is CASSPWTAGYEQYF. For the CDR3, the DNA is TGTGCCAGTAGTCCCTGGACAGCCGGCTACGAGCAGTACTTC. Using reference TRBV19 and TRBJ2-7 for the parts outside the CDR3, the full variable domain is DGGITQSPKYLFRKEGQNVTLSCEQNLNHDAMYWYRQDPGQGLRLIYYSQIVNDFQKGDIAEGYSVSREKKESFPLTVTSAQKNPTAFYLCASSPWTAGYEQYFGPGTRLTVT.

The chain carries TRBV19 and TRBJ2-7, with a weak D call TRBD2 (6 bases). Germline CDR1 reads LNHDA; CDR2 reads SQIVND (reference sequence). V lost 3 bases to trimming and J lost 3 bases, with 15 bases between them. The CDR3 totals 15 residues. The CDR3, as DNA: TGTGCCAGTAGTATGGGACCCACCGGGGGCTACGAGCAGTACTTC. This translates into CASSMGPTGGYEQYF.

V usage is TRBV29-1 and J usage is TRBJ1-1; the D is unclear. Germline V gives CDR1 SQVTM, CDR2 ANQGSEA. This CDR3 is 8 amino acids long. The CDR3 sequence: CTDTEAFF. The CDR3 DNA reads as TGCACTGACACTGAAGCTTTCTTT.

The chain has TRBV7-9 and TRBJ2-7; 10 bases map to TRBD1. Germline V gene lookup returns CDR1 SEHNR and CDR2 FQNEAQ (reference sequence). The CDR3 runs to 15 residues. Germline trimming cut 4 bases from V and 1 base from J; bases unmatched to any gene: 4. CDR3 protein: CASSSPGQGSYEQYF. Written as DNA, the CDR3 is TGTGCCAGCAGCTCTCCGGGACAGGGGTCCTACGAGCAGTACTTC.

This clone was picked up one time. J is TRBJ2-1 and V is TRBV7-8; 9 nucleotides align to TRBD2. The germline gives CDR1 SGHVS, CDR2 FQNEAQ. CDR3 length equals 15 residues. Trimming removed 7 bases from V and 3 bases from J; junction bases left unmatched: 7. CDR3 sequence: CASTLERGDYNEQFF. CDR3 nucleotide sequence: TGTGCCAGCACTCTGGAGCGGGGGGACTACAATGAGCAGTTCTTC.

The chain links TRBV6-5 to TRBJ2-3; weak D call: TRBD1 (5 bases). The length of the CDR3 is 13 residues. The germline CDR1 and CDR2 sequences are MNHEY and SVGAGI. V dropped 5 bases and J dropped 10 bases, with 16 bases sitting between them. The CDR3 region has the DNA TGTGCCAGCAGTCCGGCTCTAGGGGTTGCGCAGTATTTT. This translates into CASSPALGVAQYF.

The gene calls are TRBV7-9 and TRBJ1-4; no definite D call. CDR1 and CDR2 (germline): SEHNR, FQNEAQ (reference sequence). The CDR3 length is 15 residues. V was trimmed by 1 base and J by 8 bases, leaving 14 bases between them. CDR3 protein: CASSLVGDMEEKLFF. The CDR3 DNA sequence: TGTGCCAGCAGCTTAGTCGGGGATATGGAGGAAAAACTGTTTTTT.

This chain uses TRBV19 with TRBJ1-6; no firm D call. The CDR3 runs to 13 residues. CDR1 is LNHDA and CDR2 is SQIVND in the germline V gene (reference sequence). Trimming stripped 4 bases from V and 2 bases from J, with 3 bases between. CDR3 protein: CASSTAYNSPLHF. The CDR3 DNA is TGTGCCAGTAGTACGGCCTATAATTCACCCCTCCACTTT. Full variable domain (remainder filled in from reference TRBV19 and TRBJ1-6): DGGITQSPKYLFRKEGQNVTLSCEQNLNHDAMYWYRQDPGQGLRLIYYSQIVNDFQKGDIAEGYSVSREKKESFPLTVTSAQKNPTAFYLCASSTAYNSPLHFGNGTRLTVT.